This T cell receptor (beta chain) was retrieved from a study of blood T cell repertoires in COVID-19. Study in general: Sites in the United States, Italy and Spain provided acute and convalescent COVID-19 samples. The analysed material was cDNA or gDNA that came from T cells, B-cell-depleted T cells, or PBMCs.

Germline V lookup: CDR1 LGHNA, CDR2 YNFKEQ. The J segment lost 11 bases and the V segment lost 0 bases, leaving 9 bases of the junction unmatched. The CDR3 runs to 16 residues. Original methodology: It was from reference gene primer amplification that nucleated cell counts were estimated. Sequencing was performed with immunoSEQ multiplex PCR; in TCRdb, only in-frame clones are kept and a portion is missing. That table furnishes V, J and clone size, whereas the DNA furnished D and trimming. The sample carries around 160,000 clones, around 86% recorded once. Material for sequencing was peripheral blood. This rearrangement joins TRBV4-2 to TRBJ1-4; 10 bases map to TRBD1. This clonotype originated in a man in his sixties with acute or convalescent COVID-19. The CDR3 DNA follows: TGTGCCAGCAGCCAAGATTCCGGGACAGGGGAGAGGAAACTGTTTTTT. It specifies CASSQDSGTGERKLFF.